A single sample gave rise to the 23 T cell receptor beta chains below, sequenced in a study of blood T cell repertoires in COVID-19. Profiling relied on immunoSEQ multiplex PCR, and the TCRdb table lists in-frame clones only, not all of them. The sample contains about 290,000 clones, 85% of which appear only once. Sequencing was performed on peripheral blood. These receptors originate from a woman in her forties or fifties with active or convalescent COVID-19.

V is TRBV30 and J is TRBJ1-2; perhaps TRBD1 as D (6 bases). Germline lookup yields CDR1 GTSNPN and CDR2 SVGIG (reference sequence). V was pared by 2 bases and J by 4 bases, with 14 bases between. CDR3 size: 14 residues. CDR3 in amino acids: CAWSPVGGAYGYTF. The CDR3 DNA sequence: TGTGCCTGGAGTCCAGTAGGGGGGGCCTATGGCTACACCTTC.

V gene TRBV6-5 combines with J gene TRBJ2-1; no firm D call. The CDR3 totals 15 residues. Germline CDR1 is MNHEY and CDR2 is SVGAGI. V lost 2 bases to trimming and J lost 6 bases, with 14 bases between them. The CDR3 sequence is CASSYGSLRGNEQFF. The DNA for the CDR3 is TGTGCCAGCAGTTACGGGTCACTTCGAGGCAATGAGCAGTTCTTC.

The chain carries TRBV6-1 and TRBJ2-4, with a possible D match to TRBD1 (5 bases). V dropped 3 bases and J dropped 0 bases, with 12 bases sitting between them. CDR1 and CDR2 (germline): MNHNS, SASEGT. The CDR3 runs 16 residues. CDR3 protein: CASSEPGNLAKNIQYF. The CDR3 region has the DNA TGTGCCAGCAGTGAGCCAGGGAATCTAGCCAAAAACATTCAGTACTTC.

This chain connects TRBV29-1 to TRBJ2-7, with 12 bases matching TRBD1. Germline CDR1 and CDR2: SQVTM and ANQGSEA. V shed 7 bases, J shed 1 base, and the junction held 5 bases outside the gene matches. The CDR3 runs to 14 residues. The DNA of the CDR3 is TGCAGCGCCCAGGGACAGGGGGCTTCCTACGAGCAGTACTTC. The encoded protein is CSAQGQGASYEQYF.

This chain joins TRBV5-1 and TRBJ2-7, with 9 bases identical to TRBD2. J lost 5 bases, V lost 4 bases, and 10 bases had no gene match. This CDR3 spans 15 amino acids. In germline, CDR1 is SGHRS, CDR2 YFSETQ. For the CDR3, the DNA is TGCGCCAGCAGCCCCTCGGCGGGGGGGCGCGACGAGCAGTACTTC. Translated, it gives CASSPSAGGRDEQYF. The full variable domain, completed using reference TRBV5-1 and TRBJ2-7, is KAGVTQTPRYLIKTRGQQVTLSCSPISGHRSVSWYQQTPGQGLQFLFEYFSETQRNKGNFPGRFSGRQFSNSRSEMNVSTLELGDSALYLCASSPSAGGRDEQYFGPGTRLTVT.

The V gene is TRBV7-3, the J gene TRBJ2-3; D unresolved. Trimming stripped 4 bases from V and 0 bases from J, with 8 bases between. Germline V lookup: CDR1 SGHTA, CDR2 FQGTGA. This CDR3 comprises 14 residues. The CDR3 DNA is TGTGCCAGCAGCTACGGCGGTAGCACAGATACGCAGTATTTT. Translation: CASSYGGSTDTQYF. Full variable domain (missing parts from reference TRBV7-3 and TRBJ2-3): GAGVSQTPSNKVTEKGKYVELRCDPISGHTALYWYRQSLGQGPEFLIYFQGTGAADDSGLPNDRFFAVRPEGSVSTLKIQRTERGDSAVYLCASSYGGSTDTQYFGPGTRLTVL.

The chain links TRBV9 to TRBJ2-2, with 11 nucleotides matching TRBD2. The V gene end was trimmed by 1 base and the J gene end by 1 base; junction bases not matched to a gene: 0. Germline V gives CDR1 SGDLS, CDR2 YYNGEE. The length of the CDR3 is 16 residues. This CDR3 is CASSVLAGGNTGELFF. In DNA form, the CDR3 reads TGTGCCAGCAGCGTACTAGCGGGAGGGAACACCGGGGAGCTGTTTTTT.

In its sample, this clone was seen once. The CDR3 loop is CATSGRDRGMDMQPQETQYF. Written as DNA, the CDR3 is TGTGCCACCAGTGGTCGGGACAGGGGAATGGATATGCAGCCACAAGAGACCCAGTACTTC. The V and J genes are TRBV24-1 and TRBJ2-5; TRBD1 aligns across 10 bases. CDR1 KGHDR and CDR2 SFDVKD come from the germline V gene. The CDR3 extends over 20 amino acids. The V segment lost 5 bases and the J segment 2 bases; nucleotides outside the gene matches: 19.

V and J are TRBV7-9 and TRBJ1-1; TRBD1 matches 10 bases. From germline, CDR1 is SEHNR and CDR2 FQNEAQ (reference sequence). The CDR3 consists of 14 residues. The V segment lost 3 bases and the J segment 4 bases; nucleotides outside the gene matches: 2. As DNA, the CDR3 is TGTGCCAGCAGCTTTGGGACAGGGGTCACTGAAGCTTTCTTT. Its protein product is CASSFGTGVTEAFF. Variable domain in full (rest from reference TRBV7-9 and TRBJ1-1): DTGVSQNPRHKITKRGQNVTFRCDPISEHNRLYWYRQTLGQGPEFLTYFQNEAQLEKSRLLSDRFSAERPKGSFSTLEIQRTEQGDSAMYLCASSFGTGVTEAFFGQGTRLTVV.

This clone came up many times. The genes are TRBV7-3 and TRBJ2-1, with 9 bases identical to TRBD2. This CDR3 is built from 13 residues. Per the germline V gene, CDR1 is SGHTA and CDR2 is FQGTGA. J lost 6 bases, V lost 3 bases, and 0 bases had no gene match. CDR3 amino acids: CASSLREGNEQFF. The CDR3 DNA sequence: TGTGCCAGCAGCTTGCGGGAGGGCAATGAGCAGTTCTTC.

The chain couples TRBV5-1 to TRBJ2-2, with TRBD2 identical over 11 bases. Per germline, CDR1 SGHRS and CDR2 YFSETQ. V dropped 0 bases and J dropped 4; count of bases not matched to a gene: 2. The CDR3 has 16 residues. The CDR3 region is CASSLDLAGGTGELFF. DNA of the CDR3: TGCGCCAGCAGCTTGGATCTAGCGGGAGGCACCGGGGAGCTGTTTTTT. Looking up the rest from reference TRBV5-1 and TRBJ2-2 gives the full variable domain: KAGVTQTPRYLIKTRGQQVTLSCSPISGHRSVSWYQQTPGQGLQFLFEYFSETQRNKGNFPGRFSGRQFSNSRSEMNVSTLELGDSALYLCASSLDLAGGTGELFFGEGSRLTVL.

The rearrangement links TRBV18 to TRBJ1-3; D possibly corresponds to TRBD1 (5 bases). CDR3 length: 16 amino acids. Deletions cut 8 bases from V and 1 base from J, with 18 bases between. The germline V gene has CDR1 KGHSH and CDR2 LQKENI. As DNA, the CDR3 is TGTGCCAGCCATCAGGGCGTGTTCACTTCTGGAAACACCATATATTTT. It yields the protein CASHQGVFTSGNTIYF.

In this sample, this clone turned up a few times. Other DNA sequences in this specimen translate into the identical CDR3. The CDR3 here is CASSQDRNYGYTF. The CDR3 DNA sequence: TGTGCCAGCAGCCAGGACAGGAACTATGGCTACACCTTC. The chain carries TRBV14 and TRBJ1-2; 7 bases are a match to TRBD1. The CDR3 loop spans 13 amino acids. V gave up 3 bases and J gave up 2 bases; unmatched junction bases: 0. Looked up from germline, CDR1 is SGHDN and CDR2 is FVKESK.

In its sample, this clone was seen once. The V and J genes are TRBV11-2 and TRBJ2-6; TRBD2 matches at 9 bases. Germline V gene sequence: CDR1 SGHAT, CDR2 FQNNGV. Unmatched junction bases numbered 7, after V lost 1 base and J lost 0 bases. The CDR3 is 19 residues long. DNA of the CDR3: TGTGCCAGCAGCTTAGCGGGACTAGCTGGGATCTCTGGGGCCAACGTCCTGACTTTC. This translates into CASSLAGLAGISGANVLTF. Combining the CDR3 with reference TRBV11-2 and TRBJ2-6 gives the whole variable domain EAGVAQSPRYKIIEKRQSVAFWCNPISGHATLYWYQQILGQGPKLLIQFQNNGVVDDSQLPKDRFSAERLKGVDSTLKIQPAKLEDSAVYLCASSLAGLAGISGANVLTFGAGSRLTVL.

The CDR3 nucleotides are TGTGCCAGCAGCCGGGCGTTTGAAGCTTTCTTT. Protein product: CASSRAFEAFF. The rearrangement joins TRBV16 to TRBJ1-1; no definite D call. V lost 4 bases and J 7 bases, leaving 7 bases between the germline ends. The length of the CDR3 is 11 residues. From germline, CDR1 is KGHSY and CDR2 FQNENV.

This chain connects TRBV4-1 to TRBJ1-2; the D is unclear. Germline assignment: CDR1 MGHRA and CDR2 YSYEKL. The CDR3 length is 12 residues. V dropped 6 bases and J dropped 4 bases, with 9 bases sitting between them. CDR3 loop: CASSPPGYGYTF. In DNA form, the CDR3 reads TGCGCCAGCAGTCCTCCGGGCTATGGCTACACCTTC.

The chain combines TRBV5-1 with TRBJ2-2, with D perhaps TRBD2 (5 bases). V lost 0 bases and J lost 8, with 14 bases in between. From germline, CDR1 is SGHRS and CDR2 YFSETQ. CDR3 length: 15 amino acids. DNA of the CDR3: TGCGCCAGCAGCTTGGCGGGGTTCGTAGCGGGGGAGCTGTTTTTT. Its protein is CASSLAGFVAGELFF. Complete variable domain (other parts from reference TRBV5-1 and TRBJ2-2): KAGVTQTPRYLIKTRGQQVTLSCSPISGHRSVSWYQQTPGQGLQFLFEYFSETQRNKGNFPGRFSGRQFSNSRSEMNVSTLELGDSALYLCASSLAGFVAGELFFGEGSRLTVL.

This clone has a handful of counts. This chain uses TRBV28 with TRBJ2-1; 7 bases agree with TRBD2. V lost 11 bases and J lost 1; bases outside the gene matches: 5. Germline CDR1 is MDHEN and CDR2 is SYDVKM. The length of the CDR3 is 13 residues. CDR3 nucleotide sequence: TGTGCCGCGGGGGAGGGATCCTACAATGAGCAGTTCTTC. Its translation: CAAGEGSYNEQFF.

The rearrangement links TRBV21-1 to TRBJ2-5; the DNA was not used to check the table's D call, TRBD2. TRBV21-1 is labeled a pseudogene. The CDR3 is 17 residues long. CDR3: CASSKWVAGGYGETQYF. CDR3 coding DNA: TGTGCCAGCAGCAAATGGGTAGCGGGAGGGTATGGGGAGACCCAGTACTTC.

The rearrangement uses TRBV6-6 and TRBJ1-5; 7 nucleotides match TRBD1. Unmatched junction bases numbered 9, after V lost 6 bases and J lost 4 bases. The germline V gene encodes CDR1 MNHNY and CDR2 SVGAGI (reference sequence). This CDR3 spans 15 amino acids. CDR3 loop: CASRRLTGSNQPQHF. Here the CDR3 DNA reads TGTGCCAGCAGGAGACTGACAGGGTCTAATCAGCCCCAGCATTTT.

The gene calls are TRBV4-2 and TRBJ2-3; 8 bases agree with TRBD2. This CDR3 comprises 16 residues. With 6 bases clipped from V and 1 base from J, the junction kept 9 bases outside the gene matches. Germline V lookup: CDR1 LGHNA, CDR2 YNFKEQ. Here the CDR3 reads CASRPAGGLRTDTQYF. The CDR3 DNA reads as TGTGCCAGCAGGCCGGCGGGGGGTCTTCGCACAGATACGCAGTATTTT.

V and J are TRBV19 and TRBJ1-2; D remains ambiguous. V lost 1 base, J lost 2 bases, and 11 bases lay in between. The CDR3 has 15 amino acids. Germline assignment: CDR1 LNHDA and CDR2 SQIVND (reference sequence). The DNA of the CDR3 is TGTGCCAGTAGTATAGGCGAGTACCCCAACTATGGCTACACCTTC. Protein product: CASSIGEYPNYGYTF.

The CDR3 nucleotides read TGTGCCAGCGCCGGGGTGGGGGCAGGTCAGCCCCAGCATTTT. It yields the protein CASAGVGAGQPQHF. The rearrangement uses TRBV2 and TRBJ1-5; possibly TRBD1 for D (6 bases). V was pared by 8 bases and J by 6 bases, with 17 bases between. Germline V gives CDR1 SNHLY, CDR2 FYNNEI. The CDR3 covers 14 residues.